This passage covers 12 T cell receptor beta chains from one sample sequenced in a study of blood T cell repertoires in COVID-19. The repertoire was sequenced with immunoSEQ multiplex PCR; TCRdb's copy has only in-frame clones and lacks some. The table shows 350,000 or so clones, with around 90% occurring only once. The source material was PBMCs or T cells enriched from blood (not recorded which). The source is a woman in her 30s who had recovered from COVID-19.

V gene TRBV19 combines with J gene TRBJ2-7; D possibly corresponds to TRBD2 (5 bases). Trimming shortened V by 5 bases and J by 3 bases, and 17 bases separated the two germline ends. The CDR3 is made up of 15 amino acids. Germline lookup yields CDR1 LNHDA and CDR2 SQIVND (reference sequence). Here the CDR3 DNA reads TGTGCCAGTAGTGGAAACGGGGTAGAGGGCTACGAGCAGTACTTC. Its protein is CASSGNGVEGYEQYF.

The chain combines TRBV28 with TRBJ1-5, with 8 bases fitting TRBD1. Trimming removed 6 bases from V and 5 bases from J; junction bases left unmatched: 12. The germline CDR1 and CDR2 sequences are MDHEN and SYDVKM. The CDR3 is 16 residues long. The CDR3: CASRPTQGARDQPQHF. DNA of the CDR3: TGTGCCAGCAGACCAACCCAGGGGGCGCGTGATCAGCCCCAGCATTTT.

The chain uses TRBV19 and TRBJ2-1; 7 positions agree with TRBD2. The junction had 16 bases not matched to a gene; V was cut back by 5 bases and J by 9 bases. The CDR3 extends over 16 amino acids. From germline, CDR1 is LNHDA and CDR2 SQIVND (reference sequence). The CDR3 DNA is TGTGCCAGTAGTCCGGACCTAGCGGAGCCTAGGGGTGAGCAGTTCTTC. This codes for CASSPDLAEPRGEQFF.

The chain joins TRBV6-5 to TRBJ2-1, with TRBD2 matching 7 bases. The germline CDR1 and CDR2 sequences are MNHEY and SVGAGI. The length of the CDR3 is 13 residues. V gave up 0 bases and J gave up 10 bases; unmatched junction bases: 3. The CDR3 coding sequence is TGTGCCAGCAGTTACTCGAGCGGGACGGAGCAGTTCTTC. As protein: CASSYSSGTEQFF.

The chain is built from TRBV4-3 and TRBJ2-1; 10 nucleotides match TRBD2. The CDR3 covers 13 residues. Germline CDR1 LGHNA, CDR2 YSLEER. The V segment lost 0 bases and the J segment 12 bases; nucleotides outside the gene matches: 2. The CDR3 coding sequence is TGCGCCAGCAGCCAAGAAGAGCGGGAGGGGCAGTTCTTC. Its translation is CASSQEEREGQFF.

Comment on this clone: Distinct nucleotide sequences in the sample also encode this CDR3. The chain combines TRBV3-1 (or the pseudogene TRBV3-2) with TRBJ1-2; D not resolved. This CDR3 region has 14 residues. The germline CDR1 and CDR2 sequences are LGHDT and YNNKEL (reference sequence). Trimming removed 1 base at V and 1 base at J, with 7 bases between. The CDR3 DNA follows: TGTGCCAGCAGCCAAGTTGGGCTTAACTATGGCTACACCTTC. Its translation: CASSQVGLNYGYTF.

CDR3 DNA sequence: TGTGCCAGCAGCACCCAGGTTTCCTACGAGCAGTACTTC. Translating gives CASSTQVSYEQYF. This rearrangement joins TRBV7-9 to TRBJ2-7; D unresolved. Trimming took off 5 bases at V and 1 base at J, with 9 bases between the two ends. The CDR3 runs to 13 residues. From germline, CDR1 is SEHNR and CDR2 FQNEAQ (reference sequence).

The V gene is TRBV5-7, the J gene TRBJ1-5; TRBD1 is a possible D gene (5 bases). Being an ORF, TRBV5-7 has a function that is uncertain. V lost 3 bases and J lost 3, with 13 bases in between. This CDR3 has 15 amino acids. The CDR3 loop reads CASSWRAGTNQPQHF. CDR3 coding DNA: TGTGCCAGCAGCTGGAGGGCGGGGACCAATCAGCCCCAGCATTTT.

The rearrangement joins TRBV7-9 to TRBJ1-5; D may be TRBD1 (5 bases). Germline CDR1 SEHNR, CDR2 FQNEAQ (reference sequence). V was trimmed by 2 bases and J by 2 bases, leaving 13 bases between them. The CDR3 totals 16 residues. Here the CDR3 reads CASSLYQGLGNQPQHF. The CDR3, as DNA: TGTGCCAGCAGCTTATATCAGGGTTTGGGCAATCAGCCCCAGCATTTT.

CDR3 sequence: CASSPRAGQETQYF. The DNA for the CDR3 is TGCGCCAGCAGCCCCCGAGCGGGGCAAGAGACCCAGTACTTC. The V call is TRBV4-3, the J call TRBJ2-5; 7 nucleotides match TRBD2. V gave up 4 bases and J gave up 2 bases; unmatched junction bases: 4. The CDR3 sequence is 14 residues long. The V gene's germline CDR1 is LGHNA and CDR2 YSLEER.

Comments on this clone: Different DNA sequences within this sample yield the same CDR3. J is TRBJ2-7 and V is TRBV18; D ambiguous. The germline V gene has CDR1 KGHSH and CDR2 LQKENI. The V and J ends lost 3 bases and 0 bases respectively, with 9 bases between them. This CDR3 has 14 residues. Here the CDR3 DNA reads TGTGCCAGCTCACCCGGAAGGAGCTCCTACGAGCAGTACTTC. Translating gives CASSPGRSSYEQYF.

The chain carries TRBV28 and TRBJ1-6; D gene unclear. Trimming took 6 bases from V and 11 from J, leaving 14 bases between them. The CDR3 length is 13 residues. CDR1 is MDHEN, CDR2 SYDVKM, per germline. CDR3 sequence: CASREGSSPPLHF. In nucleotides, the CDR3 is TGTGCCAGCAGGGAAGGGAGTTCGCCACCCCTCCACTTT.